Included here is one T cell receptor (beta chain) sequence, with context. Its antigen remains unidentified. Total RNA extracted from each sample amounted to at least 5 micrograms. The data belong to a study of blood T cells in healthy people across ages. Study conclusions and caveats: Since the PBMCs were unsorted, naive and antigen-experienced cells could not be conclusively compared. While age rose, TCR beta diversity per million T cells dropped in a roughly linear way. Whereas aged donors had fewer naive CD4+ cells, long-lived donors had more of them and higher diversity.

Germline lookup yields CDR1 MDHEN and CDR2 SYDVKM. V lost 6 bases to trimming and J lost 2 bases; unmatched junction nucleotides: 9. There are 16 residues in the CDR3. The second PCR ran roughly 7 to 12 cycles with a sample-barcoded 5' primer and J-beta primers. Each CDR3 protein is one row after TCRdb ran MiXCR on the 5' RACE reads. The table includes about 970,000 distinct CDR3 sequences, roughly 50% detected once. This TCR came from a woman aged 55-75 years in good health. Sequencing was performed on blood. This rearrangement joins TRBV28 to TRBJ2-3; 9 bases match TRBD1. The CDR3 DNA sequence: TGTGCCAGCAGAAAACCCGGGACAGGGAACACAGATACGCAGTATTTT. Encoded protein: CASRKPGTGNTDTQYF. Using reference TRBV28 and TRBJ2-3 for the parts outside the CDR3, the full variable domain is DVKVTQSSRYLVKRTGEKVFLECVQDMDHENMFWYRQDPGLGLRLIYFSYDVKMKEKGDIPEGYSVSREKKERFSLILESASTNQTSMYLCASRKPGTGNTDTQYFGPGTRLTVL.